This T cell receptor (beta chain) is drawn from a study of blood T cell repertoires in COVID-19. On the study more broadly: PBMCs, B-cell-depleted T cells, or T cells provided the cDNA or gDNA that made up the material.

J lost 4 bases, V lost 0 bases, and 4 bases had no gene match. Looked up from germline, CDR1 is SGDLS and CDR2 is YYNGEE. CDR3 length: 16 residues. Original data processing: How many nucleated cells were present was estimated from reference gene primer amplification. The method was immunoSEQ multiplex PCR; TCRdb's version includes in-frame clones alone and lacks a portion of them. V and J calls and clone size follow that table, whereas D and trimming were derived from the DNA. Of some 250,000 clones listed, around 88% are singletons. The sequenced sample consisted of peripheral blood. This clonotype was obtained from a woman in her 30s who had recovered from COVID-19. V is TRBV9 and J is TRBJ2-2; 9 nucleotides line up with TRBD1. The CDR3 loop is CASSVGGQGPTGELFF. For the CDR3, the DNA is TGTGCCAGCAGCGTAGGAGGACAGGGGCCCACCGGGGAGCTGTTTTTT.